The rows below give T cell receptor beta chains drawn from one sample of a study of OX40 agonist ivuxolimab in advanced cancers. TCRdb's table, derived via immunoSEQ multiplex PCR, lists solely in-frame clones and lacks some. The repertoire holds 50,000 or so clones, 65% to 90% seen once, with about 1% in the top ten. Sequencing was performed on CD4+ or CD8+ T cells sorted from blood, taken in a trial of the OX40 agonist ivuxolimab. These receptors were obtained from an adult with an advanced solid tumor such as melanoma, head and neck, liver or kidney cancer. CDR3s leave out the opening cysteine and the closing phenylalanine or tryptophan. Each record gives: V gene, clone size, CDR3 protein. Only some rows state a clone size, as once, few, many or a class for expanded clones.

>TRBV30|NA
AWSSGTDEQY
>TRBV6-5|NA
ASSYRDRGTYEQY
>TRBV9|NA
ASSAGTGLDTIY
>TRBV6-5|NA
ASSYSRTSNSYEQY
>TRBV29-1|NA
SVETTSQETQY
>TRBV18|NA
ASSPRVVHEQY
>TRBV18|NA
ASSPRQGASANEKLF
>TRBV7-9|NA
ASSAPDRVGYEQY
>TRBV4-2|NA
ASSPDSYNEQF
>TRBV5-1|NA
ASSPGGSSYEQY
>TRBV9|NA
ASSVELATGGGNEQF
>TRBV19|NA
ASTGDRVFSGANVLT
>TRBV7-2|NA
ASSLSGGSGANVLT
>TRBV18|NA
ASSPTGLTNYGYT
>TRBV5-5|NA
ASTLPYQETQY
>TRBV6-6|NA
ASSKQGAHTGELF
>TRBV19|NA
ASSWGGPTTDTQY
>TRBV5-1|NA
ASSSNKNNEQF
>TRBV6-6|NA
ASSSGPRLY
>TRBV11-1|NA
ASSLGDSYEQC
>TRBV5-1|few
ASSLQGQGYDEQF
>TRBV28|NA
ASLSQGSGVSYEQY
>TRBV18|NA
ASSSRRDSNQPQH
>TRBV2|NA
ASRHRMTTNEKLF
>TRBV11-2|NA
ASSLDLGLAYWGQY
>TRBV6-4|once
ASNLVRVDTQY
>TRBV11-2|once
ASSPSVYRGGNQPQH
>TRBV29-1|NA
SVVDRDTQY
>TRBV4-1|NA
ASSLGRAAGAQETQY
>TRBV4-2|few
ASLTSGGAPNEQF
>TRBV28|once
ASSPGGSDEKLF
>TRBV11-2|NA
ASSSKSGLSSSYEQY
>TRBV11-3|NA
ASSRIAGDYNEQF
>TRBV6-6|NA
ASSLSGGHPYNEQF
>TRBV2|NA
ASSRVAGPETQY
>TRBV5-1|NA
ASSLAGEAFSGNTIY
>TRBV5-1|NA
ASSWSGGTNEQF
>TRBV19|NA
ASTPEGGKSQPQH
>TRBV6-5|NA
ASSYDKGAGWETQY
>TRBV25-1|NA
ASSGGNLEKLF
>TRBV7-2|NA
ASSKPGQRSYGYT
>TRBV6-5|NA
ASRKEGARKLF
>TRBV29-1|NA
SVKGTITYEQY
>TRBV6-1|few
ASSEHPGTASYEQY
>TRBV18|NA
ASSPQGQHTEAF
>TRBV4-2|once
ASSQAGQGGGYT
>TRBV9|NA
ASSPGNTGELF
>TRBV7-8|NA
ASSLGVVNTGELF
>TRBV9|once
ASSPVAGGRATGELF
>TRBV7-2|NA
ASSLRRGGTYEQY
>TRBV9|NA
ASSVASGRGAVNTEAF
>TRBV5-4|once
ASSLGGTGDTYGYT
>TRBV7-2|NA
ASSSTYQTQY
>TRBV15|NA
ATSRLKGFNEQF
>TRBV19|NA
ASSAARRDSRNTIY
>TRBV7-2|NA
ASSRNSGTGEQY
>TRBV19|NA
ASSQQGQGWNQPQH